These T cell receptor beta chains were read from a single sample in a study of response to subunit inactivated influenza vaccine. TCRdb ran MiXCR on the RT-PCR reads and lists one entry per CDR3 protein. The sample has 650,000 to 800,000 distinct CDR3 sequences, approximately 13% seen once. The material was PBMCs from blood, obtained 14 to 15 days before vaccination. Source of these receptors: a man between 50 and 59 years old who received an inactivated influenza vaccine. CDR3s include the opening cysteine and the closing phenylalanine or tryptophan. A D gene is named only where the DNA matches it firmly.

v_call | d_call | cdr3_aa
TRBV7-2 | TRBD2 | CASSPTQRERDEQFF
TRBV12-3/TRBV12-4 | - | CASSFHTRTRYNEQFF
TRBV25-1 | - | CASSEKGYSYNEQFF
TRBV9 | - | CASSVEGGSSYNEQFF
TRBV20-1 | - | CSADQRVQYF
TRBV20-1 | - | CSGAKNIQYF
TRBV2 | TRBD1 | CASRDPGQQDGYTF
TRBV20-1 | TRBD2 | CSARPASGFGGTDTQYF
TRBV11-2 | TRBD2 | CASSLVGTSGSRSNEQFF
TRBV12-3/TRBV12-4 | - | CASSLLGSGPYNEQFF
TRBV7-2 | TRBD1 | CASSLAPWQGARLDTGELFF
TRBV5-1 | - | CASSLETSLNEQFF
TRBV7-9 | - | CASSFYFEGGGSPLHF
TRBV9 | - | CASSVGIGGSGYNEQFF
TRBV2 | - | CASRNSELAFYGYTF
TRBV2 | - | CASSDRVGTGNTIYF
TRBV7-2 | TRBD1 | CASSGGQNYEQYF
TRBV6-1 | TRBD1 | CASSADRVTYGYTF
TRBV3-1 | - | CASSQDRSRRPQHF
TRBV20-1 | TRBD1 | CSASFQGAAEAFF
TRBV12-3/TRBV12-4 | TRBD2 | CASRTSRSGGAGNEQFF
TRBV2 | TRBD1 | CASTPLPGTDLAYEQYF
TRBV30 | TRBD1 | CAWGGTGHPTDTQYF
TRBV5-1 | TRBD2 | CASSLVRGGSQETQYF
TRBV15 | - | CATSREGTAYEQFF
TRBV20-1 | - | CSARDRNRINTEAFF
TRBV20-1 | - | CSARAGISDEQYF
TRBV7-9 | - | CASSPKEQFF
TRBV7-9 | TRBD2 | CASSQGLAGAEQFF
TRBV28 | - | CASRPDRTRRTEAFF
TRBV4-2 | - | CASSQDALEETQYF
TRBV5-6 | - | CASSWGWNTEAFF
TRBV4-2 | - | CASSQDPRGGDTGELFF
TRBV6-2/TRBV6-3 | - | CASRADGGPQYF
TRBV5-1 | - | CASSLIGRNTGELFF
TRBV27 | - | CASSLSSGAGSPLHF
TRBV24-1 | TRBD2 | CATSDQSGLAGPTDTQYF
TRBV7-2 | - | CASSSRAGATYEQYF
TRBV4-2 | - | CASSQSDGQETQYF
TRBV5-1 | - | CASSPDRWGDEKLFF
TRBV5-1 | - | CASSLASGYTGELFF
TRBV7-9 | - | CASSLGNSGNEQFF
TRBV11-2 | TRBD1 | CAGSPSTGTVNEQYF
TRBV20-1 | TRBD2 | CSARVPGGAGFEQFF
TRBV6-2/TRBV6-3 | - | CASNPVAGNTGELFF
TRBV20-1 | TRBD2 | CSVTLPGLAGFTDTQYF
TRBV30 | - | CAWSQIGATNEKLFF
TRBV15 | TRBD2 | CATASRDYKETQYF
TRBV4-1 | TRBD1 | CASSQGTGSSPLHF
TRBV29-1 | - | CSVHRTENTEAFF
TRBV6-2/TRBV6-3 | - | CASSYDSLETQYF
TRBV5-6 | - | CASSPGHLSYNEQFF
TRBV7-2 | TRBD1 | CASSLGQGVLPYEQYF
TRBV27 | TRBD2 | CASSLAASGRTDTQYF
TRBV24-1 | - | CATSDSRLLSTEAFF
TRBV20-1 | - | CSAGDSYSNQPQHF
TRBV6-2/TRBV6-3 | TRBD2 | CASSYRAGRVADTQYF
TRBV7-2 | TRBD1 | CASSLRTGGKRDTQYF
TRBV5-1 | - | CASSTTGTPTEKLFF